This T cell receptor (beta chain) comes out of a study of T-cell reconstitution after alpha-beta-depleted transplantation in children. Germline V CDR1 and CDR2: DFQATT, SNEGSKA (reference sequence). Trimming took 5 bases from V and 8 from J, leaving 29 bases between them. This CDR3 is built from 17 residues. The library targeted TCRbeta and was prepared with unique molecular identifiers. Via MiXCR, TCRdb re-called the PCR reads, giving one row per CDR3 protein. The sample consists of roughly 400,000 distinct CDR3 sequences, over 20% of them appearing once. To note about this clonotype: A much larger clone sits a single nucleotide away, making a read error possible.

The sequencing here drew on PBMCs from the stem cell graft donor, taken from the stem cell graft. The TCR comes from a human donor who donated a stem cell graft to a child with acute myeloid leukemia. The chain links TRBV20-1 to TRBJ2-3; a possible D gene is TRBD1 (6 bases). The DNA for the CDR3 is TGCAGTGCTTACCTCCTCTGGCCGAGGGACACAGTTGGTACGCAGTATTTT. Translation: CSAYLLWPRDTVGTQYF.